A selection of T cell receptor beta chains follows, all from one sample in a study of shared clonotypes between healthy human individuals. Only in-frame clones appear in the TCRdb table, and some are missing; sequencing was by immunoSEQ multiplex PCR. The sample has a few million clones; over 85% are singletons. The sequenced material came from naive CD8+ T cells from PBMCs. All receptors come from a man younger than 35 in good health. Some clones in this sample may be carry-over from other donors' samples. CDR3s include the opening cysteine and the closing phenylalanine or tryptophan. The D gene is left open where the match is weak. Where a row states a size, it is once, few, many or the class of an expanded clone; other rows omit it.

TRBV19	.	TRBD1	TRBJ2-7	TGTGCCAGTAGTATCCAGTCCCGGGACAGGGACGAGCAGTACTTC	CASSIQSRDRDEQYF
TRBV4-1	.	TRBD2	TRBJ2-2	TGCGCCAGCAGCCAAGTAGGACTAGCGGTGGCCGGGGAGCTGTTTTTT	CASSQVGLAVAGELFF
TRBV5-5	.	.	TRBJ2-3	TGTGCCAGCAGCTTCTCCAGGGTCATGGCCAGCACAGATACGCAGTATTTT	CASSFSRVMASTDTQYF
TRBV27	.	.	TRBJ2-3	TGTGCCAGCAGTTTTATAATCGGGGATACGCAGTATTTT	CASSFIIGDTQYF
TRBV27	.	TRBD1	TRBJ2-6	TGTGCCAGCAGTCCCCTGACAGGGGTGAACTCTGGGGCCAACGTCCTGACTTTC	CASSPLTGVNSGANVLTF
TRBV12-2	.	.	TRBJ2-1	TGTGCAAGTCGCTTACTTAGACTAGCGGGAGGCTACAATGAGCAGTTCTTC	CASRLLRLAGGYNEQFF
TRBV7-8	.	.	TRBJ1-5	TGTGCCAGCAGCGGGGGGGTCGGTGTTCAGCCCCAGCATTTT	CASSGGVGVQPQHF
TRBV4-2	.	TRBD2	TRBJ2-1	TGTGCCAGCAGCCGCAGGACTAGCGGAAATGAGCAGTTCTTC	CASSRRTSGNEQFF
TRBV5-8	.	.	TRBJ2-7	TGTGCCAGCAGCCCGGACAACTACGAGCAGTACTTC	CASSPDNYEQYF
TRBV5-6	.	TRBD2	TRBJ2-7	TGTGCCAGCAGAGCGGGGGTTTACGAGCAGTACTTC	CASRAGVYEQYF
TRBV4-2	.	TRBD2	TRBJ2-7	TGTGCCAGCAGCCCGCTTGCTAGCGGGAGGGCCTACGAGCAGTACTTC	CASSPLASGRAYEQYF
TRBV5-6	.	TRBD1	TRBJ2-7	TGTGCCAGCAGCTTCGGCAGGGGGCGACTGCCTTACTACGAGCAGTACTTC	CASSFGRGRLPYYEQYF
TRBV6-5	.	.	TRBJ2-7	TGTGCCAGCAGTTCCACCTGGGGAGGAGACGAGCAGTACTTC	CASSSTWGGDEQYF
TRBV27	.	.	TRBJ1-2	TGTGCCAGCAGTTCAGGATTGGATGGCTACACCTTC	CASSSGLDGYTF
TRBV28	.	TRBD2	TRBJ2-7	TGTGCCAGCAGTTCCCCCCGACTAGCGGGAGAATACGAGCAGTACTTC	CASSSPRLAGEYEQYF
TRBV4-1	.	.	TRBJ2-5	TGCGCCAGCAGCCACGGTGGGGGGGGCGGTGAGACCCAGTACTTC	CASSHGGGGGETQYF
TRBV6-6	.	.	TRBJ2-3	TGTGCCAGCAGTGACACTAGCCCGGCGCAGTATTTT	CASSDTSPAQYF
TRBV7-7	.	.	TRBJ1-1	TGTGCCAGCAGCTTAGAAGTGAGCGGGGGGAGGCTGAGCTTT	CASSLEVSGGRLSF
TRBV27	.	.	TRBJ1-5	TGTGCCAGCAGTTTCGGGGGTCAGCCCCAGCATTTT	CASSFGGQPQHF
TRBV4-1	.	.	TRBJ1-1	TGCGCCAGCAGCCAAGATCGGGCCCTAGTAGGGACTGAAGCTTTCTTT	CASSQDRALVGTEAFF
TRBV28	.	TRBD2	TRBJ2-7	TGTGCCAGCAGGGGGAGGGACTACTACTACGAGCAGTACTTC	CASRGRDYYYEQYF
TRBV9	.	TRBD1	TRBJ2-3	TGTGCCAGCAGCGTCGGGACAGGGGCCTTAACTAGCACAGATACGCAGTATTTT	CASSVGTGALTSTDTQYF
TRBV11-3	.	TRBD2	TRBJ2-3	TGTGCCAGCAGCCCGGGACTAGCGGAGAGCACAGATACGCAGTATTTT	CASSPGLAESTDTQYF
TRBV2	.	TRBD1	TRBJ2-7	TGTGCCAGCCTGGGGGTACGACAGGGGGCTGTCTACGAGCAGTACTTC	CASLGVRQGAVYEQYF
TRBV29-1	.	.	TRBJ1-1	TGCAGCGTTGACATACAAGTTAACACTGAAGCTTTCTTT	CSVDIQVNTEAFF
TRBV10-1	.	TRBD1	TRBJ2-4	TGCGCCAGCCGTTCCGGGACAGGGTCGGGATACATTCAGTACTTC	CASRSGTGSGYIQYF
TRBV5-1	.	TRBD2	TRBJ2-3	TGCGCCAGCAGCTTGTTCTCGGGAGGGGTTACAGATACGCAGTATTTT	CASSLFSGGVTDTQYF
TRBV11-2	.	.	TRBJ2-7	TGTGCCAGCAGCTTAGGAGGGGCTAGCGTCTTCCGTGAGCAGTACTTC	CASSLGGASVFREQYF
TRBV7-9	.	TRBD1	TRBJ1-2	TGTGCCAGCAGCACTAATCCGGGACAGGGGTTAGGCTACACCTTC	CASSTNPGQGLGYTF
TRBV28	.	TRBD2	TRBJ2-5	TGTGCCAGCGTTACGGGACTAGCCGTCCCAGAGACCCAGTACTTC	CASVTGLAVPETQYF
TRBV19	.	.	TRBJ1-2	TGTGCCAGTAGTAGAGGGAGCATCTATGGCTACACCTTC	CASSRGSIYGYTF
TRBV6-6	.	TRBD1	TRBJ1-1	TGTGCCAGCATCCGGGACAGGGGGCAGTCCGACACTGAAGCTTTCTTT	CASIRDRGQSDTEAFF
TRBV19	.	.	TRBJ1-4	TGTGCCAGTAGTGACGGAGCAAAACTGTTTTTT	CASSDGAKLFF
TRBV18	.	.	TRBJ1-3	TGTGCCAGCTCATCCGACGTGACGGTGAGCTCTGGAAACACCATATATTTT	CASSSDVTVSSGNTIYF
TRBV6-4	.	.	TRBJ2-5	TGTGCCAGCAGTGATGGAATTGGGACCCAGTACTTC	CASSDGIGTQYF
TRBV7-2	once	.	TRBJ2-6	TGTGCCAGCAGCTTAGGTGTTGCGAGCACCCACTCTGGGGCCAACGTCCTGACTTTC	CASSLGVASTHSGANVLTF
TRBV28	once	.	TRBJ1-2	TGTGCCAGCAGTTTCGGTATAGGGGAGGGCTATGGCTACACCTTC	CASSFGIGEGYGYTF
TRBV29-1	.	.	TRBJ1-2	TGCAGCGTTGAAGATAAACGTCTGAGGAGGTATGGCTACACCTTC	CSVEDKRLRRYGYTF
TRBV5-1	.	.	TRBJ1-1	TGCGCCAGCAGCTTGGAACAGGGAGGGAACACTGAAGCTTTCTTT	CASSLEQGGNTEAFF
TRBV11-2	.	TRBD1	TRBJ2-7	TGTGCCAGCAGCACGACAGGGGAAAGCTCCTACGAGCAGTACTTC	CASSTTGESSYEQYF